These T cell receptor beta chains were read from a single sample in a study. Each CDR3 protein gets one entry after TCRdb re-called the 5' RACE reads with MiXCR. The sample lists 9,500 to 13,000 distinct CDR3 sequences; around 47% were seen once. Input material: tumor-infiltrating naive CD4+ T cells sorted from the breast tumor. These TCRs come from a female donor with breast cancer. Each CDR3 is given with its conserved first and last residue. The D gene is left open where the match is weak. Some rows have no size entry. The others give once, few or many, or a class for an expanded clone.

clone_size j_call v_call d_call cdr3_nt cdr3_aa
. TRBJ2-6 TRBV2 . TGTGCCAGCCGGTGGGGAGCCGGGGCCGACGTCCTGACTTTC CASRWGAGADVLTF
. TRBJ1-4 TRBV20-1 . TGCAGTGCTAGAGATCGGAGAAAACTGGAGGAAAAACTGTTTTTT CSARDRRKLEEKLFF
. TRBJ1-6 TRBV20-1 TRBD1 TGCAGTGCTAGAGATGGGGCAGGGGGAAATAATTCACCCCTCCACTTT CSARDGAGGNNSPLHF
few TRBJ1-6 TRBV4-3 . TGCGCCAGCAGCCAAGATAAGGGGTTGATTAATTCACCCCTCCACTTT CASSQDKGLINSPLHF
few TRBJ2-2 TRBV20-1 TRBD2 TGCAGTGCTAAAGCGGGAGCCGGGGAGCTGTTTTTT CSAKAGAGELFF
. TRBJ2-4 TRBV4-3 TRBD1 TGCGCCAGCAGCCTTGACAGGGAAAAAAACATTCAGTACTTC CASSLDREKNIQYF
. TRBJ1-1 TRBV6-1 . TGTGCCAGCAGTGAAGGTGGCTGGATGAACACTGAAGCTTTCTTT CASSEGGWMNTEAFF
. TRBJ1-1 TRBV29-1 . TGCAGCGTTGAGGAGATTTACACTGAAGCTTTCTTT CSVEEIYTEAFF
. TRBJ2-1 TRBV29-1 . TGCAGCGGTGGACTGGGGGGAGTTGACGAGCAGTTCTTC CSGGLGGVDEQFF
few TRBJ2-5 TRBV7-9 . TGTGCCAGCAGCCAAGAGCTCTCTATGAGCGAGACCCAGTACTTC CASSQELSMSETQYF
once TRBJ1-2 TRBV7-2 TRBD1 TGTGCCAGCAGAGCCGGGACAGGCCTCTATGGCTACACCTTC CASRAGTGLYGYTF
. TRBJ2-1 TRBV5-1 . TGCGCCAGCGGGCCCCGGAGCGGACAGCCTTTTGGTGAGCAGTTCTTC CASGPRSGQPFGEQFF
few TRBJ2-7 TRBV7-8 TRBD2 TGTGCCAGCAGCAGCCGACTAGCGGGAGCCTACGAGCAGTACTTC CASSSRLAGAYEQYF
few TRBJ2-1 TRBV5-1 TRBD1 TGCGCCAGCGGCTCGGACAGGGGGCTCGGGTTCTTC CASGSDRGLGFF
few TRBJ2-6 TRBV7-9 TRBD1 TGTGCCAGCAGTTACAGGGGGGCTGGGGCCAACGTCCTGACTTTC CASSYRGAGANVLTF
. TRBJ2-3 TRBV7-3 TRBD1 TGTGCCAGCAGCTTAAAAGGCCCTAGGACAGGGGATACGCAGTATTTT CASSLKGPRTGDTQYF
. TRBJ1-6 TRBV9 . TGTGCCAGCAGCGTTTCCGGGACCCGGGGTTCACCCCTCCACTTT CASSVSGTRGSPLHF
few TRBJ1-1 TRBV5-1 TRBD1 TGCGCCAGCGGAACTCAGGGACAGCCGAACACTGAAGCTTTCTTT CASGTQGQPNTEAFF
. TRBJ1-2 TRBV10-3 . TGTGCCATCAGCCCACAGGGAAACTATGGCTACACCTTC CAISPQGNYGYTF
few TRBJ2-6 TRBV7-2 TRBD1 TGTGCCAGCAGCCTCCGCAACAGGGGGCTTGGGGCCAACGTCCTGACTTTC CASSLRNRGLGANVLTF
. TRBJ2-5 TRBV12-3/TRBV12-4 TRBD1 TGTGCCAGCAGATGGACAGGGATGAGAGAGACCCAGTACTTC CASRWTGMRETQYF
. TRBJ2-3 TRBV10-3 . TGTGCCATCAAGATTAGCGGGGACAGAGATACGCAGTATTTT CAIKISGDRDTQYF
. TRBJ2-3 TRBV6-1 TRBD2 TGTGCCAGCAGCCGAGTTGGGGGAGGGGGCACAGATACGCAGTATTTT CASSRVGGGGTDTQYF
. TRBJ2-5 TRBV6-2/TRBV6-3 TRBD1 TGTGCCAGCAGTCCCGCCCCGGCGGACAGGATCGCGTACTTC CASSPAPADRIAYF
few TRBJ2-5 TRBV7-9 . TGTGCCAGCAGCCCATTTCAAGAGACCCAGTACTTC CASSPFQETQYF
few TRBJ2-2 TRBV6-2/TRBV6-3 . TGTGCCAGCAGTTACTCTCCGTCAACCGGGGAGCTGTTTTTT CASSYSPSTGELFF
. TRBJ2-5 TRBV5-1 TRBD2 TGCGCCAGCAGTAGGACTAGCGGGAGGACCCAAGAGACCCAGTACTTC CASSRTSGRTQETQYF
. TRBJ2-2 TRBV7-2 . TGTGCCAGCAGCAGATCTAGGGGCGACACCGGGGAGCTGTTTTTT CASSRSRGDTGELFF
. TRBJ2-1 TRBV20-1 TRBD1 TGCAGTGCTAGACAAAGTCTCGGGACAGGGGCCTACAATGAGCAGTTCTTC CSARQSLGTGAYNEQFF
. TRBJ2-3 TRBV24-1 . TGTGCCACCGAGGGACAATTCACAGATACGCAGTATTTT CATEGQFTDTQYF
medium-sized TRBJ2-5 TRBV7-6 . TGTGCCAGCAGCTTTTTCTTGGAGACCCAGTACTTC CASSFFLETQYF
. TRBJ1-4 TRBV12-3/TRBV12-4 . TGTGCCAGCAGCCCAGCGGCGGGAGGCGCGGAAAAACTGTTTTTT CASSPAAGGAEKLFF
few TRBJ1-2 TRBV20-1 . TGCAGTGCTCAGGACAGCTCAGATGGCTACACCTTC CSAQDSSDGYTF
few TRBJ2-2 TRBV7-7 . TGTGCTAGCAGCTTAGTCGGGGATCGAGGCACCGGGGAGCTGTTTTTT CASSLVGDRGTGELFF
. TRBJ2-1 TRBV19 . TGTGCCAGTAGTATGTCCCCACGGCGGAATGGGGACAATGAGCAGTTCTTC CASSMSPRRNGDNEQFF
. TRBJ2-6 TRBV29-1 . TGCAGCGTTGATATCTCTGGGGCCAACTTCCTGACTTTC CSVDISGANFLTF
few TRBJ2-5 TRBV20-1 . TGCAGTGCTCCACCTTTGACAGGTGATGGGACCCAGTACTTC CSAPPLTGDGTQYF
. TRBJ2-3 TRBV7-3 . TGTGCCAGCAGCTCTAGCCTAGCGGATACGCAGTATTTT CASSSSLADTQYF
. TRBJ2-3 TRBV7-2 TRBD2 TGTGCCAGCAGTACCAGCGGGAGGGGGCCCTCCCCCCCTATCGCGCAGTATTTT CASSTSGRGPSPPIAQYF
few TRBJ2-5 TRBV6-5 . TGTGCCAGCAGTTACTCGCGTTGGAGGGATAAAGAGACCCAGTACTTC CASSYSRWRDKETQYF
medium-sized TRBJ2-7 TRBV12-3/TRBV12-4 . TGTGCCAGCAGTTTAGAGTTGCGGGATTACGAGCAGTACTTC CASSLELRDYEQYF
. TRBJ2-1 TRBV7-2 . TGTGCCAGCAGTACAATGGCGGGATTCGGGAATGAGCAGTTCTTC CASSTMAGFGNEQFF
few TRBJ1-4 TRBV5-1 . TGCGCCAGCAGTTCCGGGACATATACTGAAAAACTGTTTTTT CASSSGTYTEKLFF
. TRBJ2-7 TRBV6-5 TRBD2 TGTGCCAGCAGTTATTCTAGCGGGACGGTCGAGCAGTACTTC CASSYSSGTVEQYF
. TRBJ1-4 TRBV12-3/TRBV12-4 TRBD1 TGTGCCAGCAGTGACCAGGGGGCGCGGGAAAAACTGTTTTTT CASSDQGAREKLFF
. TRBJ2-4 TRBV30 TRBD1 TGCGCCTGGACAAGGGACAGCAAAAACATTCAGTACTTC CAWTRDSKNIQYF
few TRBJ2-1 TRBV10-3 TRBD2 TGTGCCATCAGCGAAACTAGCGGTTACAATGAGCAGTTCTTC CAISETSGYNEQFF
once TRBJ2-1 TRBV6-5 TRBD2 TGTGCCAGCAGAAAAAAATGGACTAGCGGGAGGGGAGAGCAGTTCTTC CASRKKWTSGRGEQFF
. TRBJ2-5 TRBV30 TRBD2 TGTGCCTGGATCCCCCGGGGGGGGAACCAAGAGACCCAGTACTTC CAWIPRGGNQETQYF
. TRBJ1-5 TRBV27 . TGTGCCAGCAGTTCAAGACAGCACTATAGCAATCAGCCCCAGCATTTT CASSSRQHYSNQPQHF